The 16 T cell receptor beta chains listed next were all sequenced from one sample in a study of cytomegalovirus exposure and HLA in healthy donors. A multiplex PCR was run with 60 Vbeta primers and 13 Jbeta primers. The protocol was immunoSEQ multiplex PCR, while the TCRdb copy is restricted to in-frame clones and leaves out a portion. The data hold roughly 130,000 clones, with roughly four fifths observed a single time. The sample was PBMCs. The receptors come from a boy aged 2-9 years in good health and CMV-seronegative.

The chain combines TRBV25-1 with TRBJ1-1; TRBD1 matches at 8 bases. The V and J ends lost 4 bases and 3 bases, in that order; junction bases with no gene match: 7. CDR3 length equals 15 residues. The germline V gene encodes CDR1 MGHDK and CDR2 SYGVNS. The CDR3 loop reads CASSGSRGLYTEAFF. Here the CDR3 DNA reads TGTGCCAGCAGTGGTTCCAGGGGGCTTTACACTGAAGCTTTCTTT.

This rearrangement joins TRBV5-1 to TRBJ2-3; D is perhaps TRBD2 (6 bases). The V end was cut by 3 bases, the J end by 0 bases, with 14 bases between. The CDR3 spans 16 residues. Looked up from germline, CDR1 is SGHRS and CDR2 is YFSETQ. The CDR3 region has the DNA TGCGCCAGCAGCTCGGGACTTCCCCCTAGCACAGATACGCAGTATTTT. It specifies CASSSGLPPSTDTQYF.

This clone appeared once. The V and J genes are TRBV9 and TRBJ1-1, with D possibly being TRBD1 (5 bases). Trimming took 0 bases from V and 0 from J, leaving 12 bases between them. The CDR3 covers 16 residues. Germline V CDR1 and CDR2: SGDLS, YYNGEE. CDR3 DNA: TGTGCCAGCAGCGTAGGGGGGGGGAATCTGAACACTGAAGCTTTCTTT. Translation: CASSVGGGNLNTEAFF.

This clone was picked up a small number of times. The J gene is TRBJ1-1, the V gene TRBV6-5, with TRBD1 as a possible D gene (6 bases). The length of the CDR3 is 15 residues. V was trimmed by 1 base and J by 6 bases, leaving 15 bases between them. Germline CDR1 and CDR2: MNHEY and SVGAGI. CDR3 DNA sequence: TGTGCCAGCAGTTACTACGTGGACAGCCCTTCTGAAGCTTTCTTT. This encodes CASSYYVDSPSEAFF.

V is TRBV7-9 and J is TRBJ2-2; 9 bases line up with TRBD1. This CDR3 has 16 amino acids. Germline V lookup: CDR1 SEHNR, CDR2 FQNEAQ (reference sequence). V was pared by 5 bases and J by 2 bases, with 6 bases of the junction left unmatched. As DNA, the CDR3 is TGTGCCAGCAGCCGTAGGGACAGGGAAAACACCGGGGAGCTGTTTTTT. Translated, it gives CASSRRDRENTGELFF.

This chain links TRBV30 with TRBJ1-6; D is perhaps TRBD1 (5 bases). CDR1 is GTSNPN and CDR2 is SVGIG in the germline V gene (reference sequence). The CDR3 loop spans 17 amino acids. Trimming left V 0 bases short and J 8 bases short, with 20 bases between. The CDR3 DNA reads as TGTGCCTGGAGTGTGGAAGGCGGGGGATTGGGGTATTCACCCCTCCACTTT. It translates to CAWSVEGGGLGYSPLHF.

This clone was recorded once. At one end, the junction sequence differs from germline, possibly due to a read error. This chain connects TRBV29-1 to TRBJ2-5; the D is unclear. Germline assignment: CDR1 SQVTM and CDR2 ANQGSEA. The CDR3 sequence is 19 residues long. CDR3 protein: CSVEGLPFSFGTLQEAQYF. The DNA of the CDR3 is TGCAGCGTTGAAGGACTTCCCTTTTCCTTCGGAACCCTCCAAGAGGCCCAGTACTTC.

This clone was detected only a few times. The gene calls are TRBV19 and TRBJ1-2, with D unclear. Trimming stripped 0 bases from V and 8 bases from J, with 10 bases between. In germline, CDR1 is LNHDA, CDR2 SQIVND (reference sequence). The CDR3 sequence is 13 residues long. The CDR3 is CASSIDLPGGYTF. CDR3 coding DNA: TGTGCCAGTAGTATAGATCTGCCGGGAGGCTACACCTTC.

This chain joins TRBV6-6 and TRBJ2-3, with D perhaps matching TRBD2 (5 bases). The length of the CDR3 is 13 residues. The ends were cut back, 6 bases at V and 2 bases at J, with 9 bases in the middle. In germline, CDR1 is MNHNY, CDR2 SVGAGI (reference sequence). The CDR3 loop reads CASRRVDTDTQYF. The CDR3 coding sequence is TGTGCCAGCAGGAGGGTAGACACAGATACGCAGTATTTT.

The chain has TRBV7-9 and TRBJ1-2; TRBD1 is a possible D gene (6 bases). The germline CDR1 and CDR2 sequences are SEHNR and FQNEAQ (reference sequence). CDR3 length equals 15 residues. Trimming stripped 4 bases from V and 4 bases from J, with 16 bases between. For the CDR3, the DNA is TGTGCCAGCAGCTCGACCGGGGGGGGCGGCTATGGCTACACCTTC. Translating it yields CASSSTGGGGYGYTF.

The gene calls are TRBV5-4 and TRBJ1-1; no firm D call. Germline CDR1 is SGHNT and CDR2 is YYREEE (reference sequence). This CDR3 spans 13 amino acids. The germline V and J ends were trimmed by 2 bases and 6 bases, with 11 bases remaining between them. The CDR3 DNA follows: TGTGCCAGCAGCTTACCGGACGGGGCTGAAGCTTTCTTT. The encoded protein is CASSLPDGAEAFF.

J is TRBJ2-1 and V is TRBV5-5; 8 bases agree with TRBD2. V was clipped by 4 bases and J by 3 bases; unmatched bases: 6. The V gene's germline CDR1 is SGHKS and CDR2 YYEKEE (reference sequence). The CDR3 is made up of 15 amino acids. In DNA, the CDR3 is TGTGCCAGCAGCGAGGGACTAGTAAACTACAATGAGCAGTTCTTC. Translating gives CASSEGLVNYNEQFF.

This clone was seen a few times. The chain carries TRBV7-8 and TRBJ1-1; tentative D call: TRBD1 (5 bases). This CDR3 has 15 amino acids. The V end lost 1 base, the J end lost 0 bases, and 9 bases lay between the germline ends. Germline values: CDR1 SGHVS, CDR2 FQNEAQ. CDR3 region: CASSLVRGLNTEAFF. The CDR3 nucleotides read TGTGCCAGCAGCTTAGTAAGGGGCTTGAACACTGAAGCTTTCTTT.

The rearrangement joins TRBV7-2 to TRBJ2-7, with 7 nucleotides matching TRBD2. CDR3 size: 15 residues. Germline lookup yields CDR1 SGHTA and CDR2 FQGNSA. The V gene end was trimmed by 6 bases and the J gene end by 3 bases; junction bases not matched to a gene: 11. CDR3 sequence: CASRYSGGERYEQYF. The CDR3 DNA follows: TGTGCCAGCAGGTATTCGGGGGGAGAGCGCTACGAGCAGTACTTC.

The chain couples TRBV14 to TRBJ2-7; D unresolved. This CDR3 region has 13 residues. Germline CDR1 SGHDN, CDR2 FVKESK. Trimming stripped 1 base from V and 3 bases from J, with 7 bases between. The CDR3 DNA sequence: TGTGCCAGCAGCCAAGGGAGATTCTACGAGCAGTACGTC. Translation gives CASSQGRFYEQYV.

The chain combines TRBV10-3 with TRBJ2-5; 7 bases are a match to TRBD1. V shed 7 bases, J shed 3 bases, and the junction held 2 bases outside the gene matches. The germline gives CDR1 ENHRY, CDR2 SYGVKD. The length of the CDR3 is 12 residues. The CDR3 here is CAIKDREETQYF. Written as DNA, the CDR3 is TGTGCCATCAAAGACAGGGAAGAGACCCAGTACTTC.